Listed below are T cell receptor beta chains from one sample, sequenced in a study of CD4 T cells in relation to SARS-CoV-2 and coronaviruses. What these receptors recognize is not known. Data came from immunoSEQ multiplex PCR; TCRdb stores just in-frame clones and leaves some out. The data show roughly 38,000 clones, 75% to 90% seen once. Sequenced input: naive CD4+ T cells from PBMCs, cultured in vitro. The origin of the receptors is an adult with COVID-19. Each CDR3 is given with its conserved first and last residue. Fields, in order: clone size, V gene, J gene, CDR3 protein. Rows give clone size only sometimes, using once, few, many, or a class for an expanded clone.

NA	TRBV19	TRBJ2-7	CASSRLGQGGSYEQYF
NA	TRBV30	TRBJ2-7	CAWSDDSREQYF
NA	TRBV7-9	TRBJ2-2	CASSLERTGELFF
NA	TRBV19	TRBJ1-1	CASSIGVGGTEAFF
NA	TRBV3-1/TRBV3-2	TRBJ2-4	CASSAGGISNIQYF
NA	TRBV29-1	TRBJ2-1	CSATSGSLVNEQFF
NA	TRBV19	TRBJ1-4	CASKRMRNPNEKLFF
NA	TRBV28	TRBJ1-3	CASSRPGQGHSGNTIYF
NA	TRBV28	TRBJ2-5	CASSQKPGQGPKAQYF
NA	TRBV28	TRBJ2-7	CASNQPGLGLYEQYF
NA	TRBV24-1	TRBJ2-2	CATSDPRGWNTGELFF
NA	TRBV30	TRBJ1-6	CAWSVRDFSYNSPLHF
NA	TRBV19	TRBJ2-3	CASSMRGLGSRTDTQYF
NA	TRBV14	TRBJ2-5	CASSHLAGARETQYF
NA	TRBV6-4	TRBJ1-2	CASSDSPRTGLSYGYTF
NA	TRBV2	TRBJ1-2	CASSDRGQDYGYTF
NA	TRBV6-2/TRBV6-3	TRBJ1-2	CASSYRDEVDGYTF
NA	TRBV6-5	TRBJ1-2	CASSYGVENYGYTF
NA	TRBV11-2	TRBJ1-2	CASSPNNHGYTF
NA	TRBV7-9	TRBJ2-3	CASSQVSRDADTQYF
once	TRBV15	TRBJ2-5	CATSREGRSSWETQYF
NA	TRBV19	TRBJ1-1	CASSIQSNGVGTEAFF
NA	TRBV28	TRBJ2-1	CASSWGGGGFEQFF
NA	TRBV12-3/TRBV12-4	TRBJ2-7	CASRPGREQYF
NA	TRBV24-1	TRBJ2-1	CATSDPVTKGKDEQFF